The entry that follows covers one TCR beta chain sequence. Its antigen is not known. Method: immunoSEQ multiplex PCR; TCRdb's copy keeps in-frame clones and lacks some. The repertoire holds about 42,000 clones, with 80% to 95% as singletons. The data are from a study of tissue T cells after allogeneic stem cell transplantation. Looking at the study overall: Four unmodified and three CD34-selected T-cell-depleted grafts went to graft-versus-host disease patients. Where cell numbers permitted, CD3+ T cells were sorted from preserved blood and marrow. Broader study findings: Anatomically similar tissues had similar TCR repertoires within each patient. Blood and spleen captured only part of the tissue TCR repertoire.

The CDR3 has 14 residues. V dropped 2 bases and J dropped 6; count of bases not matched to a gene: 6. Germline CDR1 is SGHDN and CDR2 is FVKESK. J is TRBJ1-1 and V is TRBV14, with 7 bases aligning to TRBD1. The receptor was isolated from a woman aged 40 to 75 who later had graft-versus-host disease after an allogeneic stem cell transplant. Sequences were derived from blood, sampled before transplantation. CDR3 residues: CASSQQGQAPEAFF. CDR3 bases: TGTGCCAGCAGCCAACAAGGACAGGCTCCTGAAGCTTTCTTT.